A single sample gave rise to the 3 T cell receptor beta chains below, sequenced in a study of response to subunit inactivated influenza vaccine. MiXCR was run by TCRdb on the RT-PCR reads, yielding one entry per CDR3 protein. This table holds approximately 680,000 distinct CDR3 sequences, about 15% found once. Sample: PBMCs from blood, taken approximately 12 days after vaccination. Receptor source: a man aged 50 to 60 who received an inactivated influenza vaccine.

There are a few counts of this clonotype. The chain couples TRBV4-2 to TRBJ2-7, with no clear D. Trimming stripped 2 bases from V and 0 bases from J, with 8 bases between. Germline CDR1 and CDR2: LGHNA and YNFKEQ. The length of the CDR3 is 14 residues. The CDR3: CASSQFVGSYEQYF. CDR3 nucleotide sequence: TGTGCCAGCAGCCAATTCGTGGGCTCCTACGAGCAGTACTTC.

The chain uses TRBV2 and TRBJ2-7; 12 nucleotides align to TRBD2. The junction had 12 bases not matched to a gene; V was cut back by 2 bases and J by 7 bases. This CDR3 is 17 amino acids long. CDR1 SNHLY and CDR2 FYNNEI come from the germline V gene. The CDR3 loop is CASSERSTSGRRREQYF. The CDR3 coding sequence is TGTGCCAGCAGTGAACGGTCTACTAGCGGGAGGCGCAGGGAGCAGTACTTC.

This clonotype was seen a few times. J is TRBJ2-3 and V is TRBV4-3, with TRBD2 as a possible D gene (6 bases). Germline V gene sequence: CDR1 LGHNA, CDR2 YSLEER. V lost 4 bases, J lost 4 bases, and 12 bases lay in between. This CDR3 contains 14 residues. CDR3 DNA sequence: TGCGCCAGCAGCCGGGGGTCTAGCGCAGATACGCAGTATTTT. This translates into CASSRGSSADTQYF.